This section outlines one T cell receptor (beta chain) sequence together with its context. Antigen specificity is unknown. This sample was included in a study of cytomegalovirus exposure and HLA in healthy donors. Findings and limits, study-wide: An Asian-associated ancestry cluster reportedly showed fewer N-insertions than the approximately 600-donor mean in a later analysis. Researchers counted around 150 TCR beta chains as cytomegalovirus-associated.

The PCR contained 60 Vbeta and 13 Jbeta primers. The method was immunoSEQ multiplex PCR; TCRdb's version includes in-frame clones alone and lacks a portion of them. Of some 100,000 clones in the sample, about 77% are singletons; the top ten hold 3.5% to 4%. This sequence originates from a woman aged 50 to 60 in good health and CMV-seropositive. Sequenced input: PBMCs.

CDR3 bases: TGCGCCAGCAGTGAGTCGAACGCGGGCTACCGGGGAACTTACTACGAGCAGTACTTC. It translates to CASSESNAGYRGTYYEQYF. This rearrangement joins TRBV10-2 to TRBJ2-7; D is possibly TRBD2 (5 bases). The CDR3 runs to 19 residues. Germline CDR1 reads WSHSY; CDR2 reads SAAADI. V lost 0 bases to trimming and J lost 3 bases, with 24 bases between them.